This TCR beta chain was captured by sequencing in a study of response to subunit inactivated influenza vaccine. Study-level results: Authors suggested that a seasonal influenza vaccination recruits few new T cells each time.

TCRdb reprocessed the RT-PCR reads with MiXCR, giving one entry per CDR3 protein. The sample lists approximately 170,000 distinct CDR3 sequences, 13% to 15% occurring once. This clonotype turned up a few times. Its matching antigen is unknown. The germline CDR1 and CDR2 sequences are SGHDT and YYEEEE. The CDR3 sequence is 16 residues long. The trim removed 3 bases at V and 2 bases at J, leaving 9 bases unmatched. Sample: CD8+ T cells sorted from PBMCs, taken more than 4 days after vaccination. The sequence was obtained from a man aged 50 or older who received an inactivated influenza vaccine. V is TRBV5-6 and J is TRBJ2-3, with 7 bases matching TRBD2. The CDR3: CASSSFTSAYTDTQYF. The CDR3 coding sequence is TGTGCCAGCAGCTCCTTCACTAGCGCATACACAGATACGCAGTATTTT.